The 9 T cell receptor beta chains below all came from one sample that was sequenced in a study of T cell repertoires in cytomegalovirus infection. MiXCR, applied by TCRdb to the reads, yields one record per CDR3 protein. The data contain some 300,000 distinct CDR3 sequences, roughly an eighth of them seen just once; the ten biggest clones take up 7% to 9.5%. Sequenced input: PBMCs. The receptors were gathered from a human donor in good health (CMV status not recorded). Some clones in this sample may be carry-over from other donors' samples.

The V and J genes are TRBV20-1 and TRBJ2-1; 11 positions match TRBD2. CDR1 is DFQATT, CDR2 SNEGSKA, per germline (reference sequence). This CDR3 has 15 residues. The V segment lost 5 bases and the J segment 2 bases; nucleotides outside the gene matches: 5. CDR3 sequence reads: CSAPIAGGPYNEQFF. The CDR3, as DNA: TGCAGTGCTCCGATAGCGGGGGGGCCCTACAATGAGCAGTTCTTC.

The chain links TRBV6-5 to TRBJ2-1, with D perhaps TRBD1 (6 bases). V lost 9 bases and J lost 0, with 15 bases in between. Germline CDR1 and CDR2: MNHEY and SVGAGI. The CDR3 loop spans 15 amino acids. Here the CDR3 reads CASNTGQSSYNEQFF. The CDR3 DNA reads TGTGCCAGTAACACAGGACAGAGCTCCTACAATGAGCAGTTCTTC.

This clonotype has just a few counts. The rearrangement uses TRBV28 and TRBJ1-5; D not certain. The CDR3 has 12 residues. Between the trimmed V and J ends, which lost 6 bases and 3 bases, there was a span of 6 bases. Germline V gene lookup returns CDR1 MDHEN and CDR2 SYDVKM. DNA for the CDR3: TGTGCCAGCAGGGAATCCAATCAGCCCCAGCATTTT. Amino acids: CASRESNQPQHF. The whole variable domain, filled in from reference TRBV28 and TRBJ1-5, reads DVKVTQSSRYLVKRTGEKVFLECVQDMDHENMFWYRQDPGLGLRLIYFSYDVKMKEKGDIPEGYSVSREKKERFSLILESASTNQTSMYLCASRESNQPQHFGDGTRLSIL.

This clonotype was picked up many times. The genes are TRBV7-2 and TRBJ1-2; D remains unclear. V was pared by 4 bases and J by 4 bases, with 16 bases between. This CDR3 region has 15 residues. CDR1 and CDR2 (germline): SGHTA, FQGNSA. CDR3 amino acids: CASSSPPLESYGYTF. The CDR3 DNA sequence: TGTGCCAGCAGCTCTCCCCCATTGGAGAGCTATGGCTACACCTTC.

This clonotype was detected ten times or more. The CDR3 DNA follows: TGTGCCAGCAGCCCGAGGGGGCAGGGAGATACGCAGTATTTT. Its protein product is CASSPRGQGDTQYF. The V call is TRBV7-3, the J call TRBJ2-3; 7 bases are a match to TRBD1. J gave up 5 bases and V 5 bases, and 7 bases lay outside the gene matches. The CDR3 is made up of 14 amino acids. Germline lookup yields CDR1 SGHTA and CDR2 FQGTGA. Full variable domain (missing parts from reference TRBV7-3 and TRBJ2-3): GAGVSQTPSNKVTEKGKYVELRCDPISGHTALYWYRQSLGQGPEFLIYFQGTGAADDSGLPNDRFFAVRPEGSVSTLKIQRTERGDSAVYLCASSPRGQGDTQYFGPGTRLTVL.

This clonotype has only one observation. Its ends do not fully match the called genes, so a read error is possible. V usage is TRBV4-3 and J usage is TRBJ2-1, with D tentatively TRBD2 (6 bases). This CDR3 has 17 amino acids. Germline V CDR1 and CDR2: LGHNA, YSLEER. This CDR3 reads CASCQAFGGSYYNEQFF. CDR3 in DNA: TGCGCCAGCTGCCAAGCCTTTGGAGGGAGTTACTACAATGAGCAGTTCTTC.

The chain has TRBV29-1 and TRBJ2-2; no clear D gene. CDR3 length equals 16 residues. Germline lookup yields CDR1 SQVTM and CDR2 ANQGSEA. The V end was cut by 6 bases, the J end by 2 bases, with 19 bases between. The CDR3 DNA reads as TGCAGCGTACCCGGACCTGTGTTTTTTAACACCGGGGAGCTGTTTTTT. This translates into CSVPGPVFFNTGELFF.

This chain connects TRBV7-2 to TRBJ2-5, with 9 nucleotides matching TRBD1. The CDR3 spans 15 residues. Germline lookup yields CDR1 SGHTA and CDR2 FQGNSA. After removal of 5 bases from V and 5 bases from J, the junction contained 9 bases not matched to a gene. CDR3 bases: TGTGCCAGCAGCCAACAGGGGGCGCTTGGGGAGACCCAGTACTTC. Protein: CASSQQGALGETQYF.

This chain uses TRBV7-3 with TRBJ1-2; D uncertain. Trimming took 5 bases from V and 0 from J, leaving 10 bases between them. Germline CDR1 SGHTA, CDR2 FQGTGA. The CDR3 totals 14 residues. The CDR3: CASSPHISNYGYTF. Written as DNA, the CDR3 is TGTGCCAGCAGCCCTCATATTTCTAACTATGGCTACACCTTC. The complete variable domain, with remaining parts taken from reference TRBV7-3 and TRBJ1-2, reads GAGVSQTPSNKVTEKGKYVELRCDPISGHTALYWYRQSLGQGPEFLIYFQGTGAADDSGLPNDRFFAVRPEGSVSTLKIQRTERGDSAVYLCASSPHISNYGYTFGSGTRLTVV.